Listed below are T cell receptor beta chains from one sample, sequenced in a study of cytomegalovirus exposure and HLA in healthy donors. Data came from immunoSEQ multiplex PCR; TCRdb stores just in-frame clones and leaves some out. This table holds 50,000 or so clones. Specimen: PBMCs. These receptors all come from a woman younger than 35 in good health and CMV-seronegative. The CDR3 runs from the conserved cysteine through the conserved F or W. The D gene is left open where the match is weak.

j_call d_call v_call cdr3_aa cdr3_nt
TRBJ1-6 . TRBV6-5 CASGDTGNNSPLHF TGTGCCAGCGGGGACACTGGCAATAATTCACCCCTACACTTT
TRBJ2-3 TRBD2 TRBV5-1 CASSLEGGGADTQYF TGCGCCAGCAGCTTGGAAGGCGGGGGGGCAGATACGCAGTATTTT
TRBJ1-2 . TRBV2 CASGGGSYGYTF TGTGCCAGCGGCGGCGGGAGCTATGGCTACACCTTC
TRBJ2-4 . TRBV28 CASSLPAGAGNIQYF TGTGCCAGCAGTTTACCCGCGGGCGCAGGCAACATTCAGTACTTC
TRBJ1-5 . TRBV7-2 CASSTEQGYGQPQHF TGTGCCAGCAGCACCGAGCAGGGGTACGGTCAGCCCCAGCATTTT
TRBJ2-3 TRBD2 TRBV5-1 CASSLGLAGDRDTQYF TGCGCCAGCAGCTTGGGACTAGCGGGAGATAGAGATACGCAGTATTTT
TRBJ2-4 . TRBV30 CAWSPAGLKNIQYF TGTGCCTGGAGTCCCGCCGGACTCAAAAACATTCAGTACTTC
TRBJ2-7 TRBD1 TRBV19 CASRSGQSYEQYF TGTGCCAGTAGATCGGGACAGTCCTACGAGCAGTACTTC
TRBJ1-5 . TRBV13 CASSLEGGRKPQHF TGTGCCAGCAGCTTAGAGGGGGGGAGGAAGCCCCAGCATTTT
TRBJ2-5 . TRBV21-1 CASSKTSGGYQETQYF TGTGCCAGCAGCAAAACTAGCGGGGGGTACCAAGAGACCCAGTACTTC
TRBJ1-6 TRBD1 TRBV19 CASGDRVNSPLHF TGTGCCAGCGGGGACAGGGTTAATTCACCCCTCCACTTT
TRBJ2-7 TRBD2 TRBV4-2 CASSQYGRAVGEQYF TGTGCCAGCAGCCAATACGGGAGGGCCGTAGGCGAGCAGTACTTC
TRBJ2-3 . TRBV29-1 CSVRGGVDTQYF TGCAGCGTAAGGGGGGGAGTCGATACGCAGTATTTT
TRBJ2-7 . TRBV29-1 CSVEARHISGSSYEQYF TGCAGCGTTGAAGCCCGTCATATTTCCGGGTCCTCCTACGAGCAGTACTTC
TRBJ2-7 TRBD2 TRBV5-1 CASSPRPSGGYEQYF TGCGCCAGCAGCCCACGCCCTAGCGGGGGCTACGAGCAGTACTTC
TRBJ1-2 TRBD1 TRBV5-1 CASSRGDREYGYTF TGCGCCAGCAGCAGAGGGGACAGGGAGTATGGCTACACCTTC
TRBJ2-1 . TRBV5-1 CASRIAAPYNEQFF TGCGCCAGCAGAATAGCGGCGCCTTACAATGAGCAGTTCTTC
TRBJ1-1 . TRBV19 CASSIIRDGAFF TGTGCCAGTAGTATAATCCGGGATGGAGCTTTCTTT
TRBJ2-5 TRBD2 TRBV15 CATSRYFGTSGGELVAETQYF TGTGCCACCAGCCGGTACTTCGGGACTAGCGGGGGGGAGCTCGTTGCGGAGACCCAGTACTTC
TRBJ2-5 TRBD1 TRBV7-9 CASSLPGGARETQYF TGTGCCAGCAGCCTTCCAGGGGGCGCGAGGGAGACCCAGTACTTC
TRBJ2-7 TRBD2 TRBV5-6 CASSSAVAGGYFEQYF TGTGCCAGCAGCTCCGCCGTAGCGGGGGGATATTTCGAGCAGTACTTC
TRBJ2-5 . TRBV5-1 CASSLVGDWYQETQYF TGCGCCAGCAGCTTAGTAGGGGATTGGTACCAAGAGACCCAGTACTTC
TRBJ1-2 TRBD1 TRBV5-1 CASSLAGQGPAYGYTF TGCGCCAGCAGCTTGGCTGGACAGGGGCCTGCCTATGGCTACACCTTC
TRBJ1-6 . TRBV5-1 CASSLDQMSPLHF TGCGCCAGCAGCTTGGATCAAATGTCACCCCTCCACTTT
TRBJ2-2 TRBD2 TRBV9 CASSVLSSGSGGAGELFF TGTGCCAGCAGCGTTCTTTCTAGCGGGAGCGGCGGGGCCGGGGAGCTGTTTTTT
TRBJ2-7 . TRBV5-1 CASSLVGVTYEQYF TGCGCCAGCAGCTTGGTCGGGGTAACCTACGAGCAGTACTTC
TRBJ1-6 . TRBV6-5 CVSSYQIITGGPLHF TGTGTCAGCAGTTACCAAATCATCACGGGGGGACCCCTCCACTTT
TRBJ1-4 TRBD1 TRBV5-1 CASSLEGGLSVANEKLFF TGCGCCAGCAGCTTGGAAGGGGGCCTAAGTGTCGCTAATGAAAAACTGTTTTTT
TRBJ1-1 . TRBV11-2 CASSLYPSGQLPEAFF TGTGCCAGCAGCTTATACCCGAGCGGGCAACTTCCTGAAGCTTTCTTT
TRBJ1-2 . TRBV29-1 CSGGTGGGYTF TGCAGCGGGGGGACCGGGGGGGGCTACACCTTC
TRBJ2-7 . TRBV18 CASSPVGDWQYF TGTGCCAGCTCACCGGTCGGGGACTGGCAGTACTTC
TRBJ1-1 . TRBV2 CASSWNRVGGTEAFF TGTGCCAGCAGCTGGAACAGGGTTGGCGGCACTGAAGCTTTCTTT
TRBJ2-1 TRBD2 TRBV5-1 CASSRGGDLNEQFF TGCGCCAGCAGCCGGGGAGGGGATCTCAATGAGCAGTTCTTC
TRBJ2-2 TRBD2 TRBV11-3 CASSFSGANTGELFF TGTGCCAGCAGCTTTAGCGGGGCGAACACCGGGGAGCTGTTTTTT
TRBJ2-5 . TRBV7-2 CASSLAGGQETQYF TGTGCCAGCAGCTTAGCGGGGGGTCAAGAGACCCAGTACTTC
TRBJ2-5 TRBD1 TRBV18 CASSPYRGDQETQYF TGTGCCAGCTCTCCATACAGGGGCGACCAAGAGACCCAGTACTTC
TRBJ2-7 . TRBV5-4 CASSLASQGEEQYF TGTGCCAGCAGCTTGGCTTCCCAGGGTGAGGAGCAGTACTTC
TRBJ2-3 TRBD2 TRBV7-3 CASSRWGLAGSTDTQYF TGTGCCAGCAGCCGCTGGGGACTAGCGGGGAGCACAGATACGCAGTATTTT
TRBJ1-2 TRBD1 TRBV7-2 CASSLPGQGDRGYTF TGTGCCAGCAGCTTGCCGGGACAGGGGGATCGTGGCTACACCTTC
TRBJ1-5 . TRBV5-6 CASSFGAGGGNQPQHF TGTGCCAGCAGCTTCGGCGCGGGAGGGGGCAATCAGCCCCAGCATTTT
TRBJ2-5 . TRBV2 CASSRDNQETQYF TGTGCCAGCTCACGGGACAACCAAGAGACCCAGTACTTC
TRBJ1-6 . TRBV5-1 CASSGGLMRQPDSPLHF TGCGCCAGCAGCGGGGGCCTAATGCGACAGCCTGATTCACCCCTCCACTTT
TRBJ2-2 TRBD1 TRBV6-5 CASSPGTGDTGELFF TGTGCCAGCAGCCCCGGGACAGGGGACACCGGGGAGCTGTTTTTT
TRBJ2-1 TRBD2 TRBV7-6 CASSLASGGLRFSYNEQFF TGTGCCAGCAGCTTGGCTAGCGGGGGGTTGCGATTCTCCTACAATGAGCAGTTCTTC
TRBJ2-7 TRBD1 TRBV5-1 CASSSGTGVPYEQYF TGCGCCAGCAGCTCCGGGACAGGGGTACCGTACGAGCAGTACTTC
TRBJ1-1 . TRBV29-1 CNGRVQHTEAFF TGCAACGGGAGGGTCCAGCACACTGAAGCTTTCTTT
TRBJ1-1 TRBD1 TRBV5-1 CASSLDRGGITEAFF TGCGCCAGCAGCTTGGACAGGGGAGGTATCACTGAAGCTTTCTTT
TRBJ1-1 TRBD1 TRBV30 CAWSEGAGGALTEAFF TGTGCCTGGAGCGAAGGGGCAGGGGGCGCCTTAACTGAAGCTTTCTTT
TRBJ2-7 TRBD1 TRBV29-1 CSVSGQGGDEQYF TGCAGCGTCTCCGGACAGGGGGGCGACGAGCAGTACTTC
TRBJ1-2 TRBD1 TRBV5-6 CASRLTGGVYGYTF TGTGCCAGCAGACTGACAGGGGGCGTCTACGGCTACACCTTC
TRBJ2-1 . TRBV10-1 CASSPDSSPNEQFF TGCGCCAGCAGCCCGGACAGTTCTCCCAATGAGCAGTTCTTC
TRBJ2-2 . TRBV5-1 CASRWAANTGELFF TGCGCCAGCAGATGGGCAGCGAACACCGGGGAGCTGTTTTTT
TRBJ2-7 . TRBV5-4 CASSPRTSYEQYF TGTGCCAGCAGCCCTCGGACATCCTACGAGCAGTACTTC
TRBJ1-3 TRBD1 TRBV5-6 CASSYTVTGSGNTIYF TGTGCCAGCAGCTATACTGTGACAGGGAGTGGAAACACCATATATTTT
TRBJ2-7 . TRBV5-1 CASSSAQTAAVEQYF TGCGCCAGCAGCTCCGCCCAGACCGCGGCGGTCGAGCAGTACTTC
TRBJ2-3 . TRBV5-1 CASSLAVTPPTDTQYF TGCGCCAGCAGCTTGGCTGTGACTCCCCCAACAGATACGCAGTATTTT
TRBJ1-5 . TRBV19 CASSIGGRGQPQHF TGTGCCAGTAGTATAGGAGGGCGTGGGCAGCCCCAGCATTTT
TRBJ2-7 TRBD1 TRBV4-1 CASSHGAGTVSYEQYF TGCGCCAGCAGCCATGGCGCCGGGACAGTCTCCTACGAGCAGTACTTC
TRBJ1-4 . TRBV15 CATSRAGLNEKLFF TGTGCCACCAGCAGAGCCGGTCTTAATGAAAAACTGTTTTTT
TRBJ1-5 TRBD1 TRBV2 CASSGQGDQPQHF TGTGCCAGCAGTGGACAGGGGGATCAGCCCCAGCATTTT